This TCR beta chain was retrieved from a study of CD8+ T cells in alopecia areata. Both CD4+ and CD8+ T cells were separated by sorting PBMCs. cDNA reverse transcribed from extracted RNA served as the sequencing template. Repertoires were generated with immunoSEQ multiplex PCR, while TCRdb's copy carries only in-frame clones and drops some. The sample contains more than 95,000 clones, about 60% of which appear only once. Overall study findings and caveats: Scalp sample sequencing also detects resident alphabeta T cells of normal skin.

Comment on this clone: Antigen specificity is unknown.

V was trimmed by 4 bases and J by 6 bases, leaving 11 bases between them. The germline gives CDR1 SGHDN, CDR2 FVKESK. CDR3 length equals 13 residues. Sample: CD4+ T cells sorted from blood. The chain recombines TRBV14 with TRBJ2-3, with unresolved D. The receptor was derived from a human donor in good health. The CDR3 nucleotides are TGTGCCAGCAGCCCGTACGCCGTGGATACGCAGTATTTT. Translation: CASSPYAVDTQYF.